This record concerns one TCR beta chain sequence. Authors' data handling: Reference gene primer amplification in the assay estimated nucleated cell counts. Sequencing was performed with immunoSEQ multiplex PCR; in TCRdb, only in-frame clones are kept and a portion is missing. The V and J calls and clone size were taken over from that table, and D and trimming were inferred from the DNA. The sample has a few hundred thousand clones, less than 90% seen once. The record originates from a study of blood T cell repertoires in COVID-19. Study details: Samples representing acute and convalescent COVID-19 were sourced from the United States, Italy and Spain. T cells, B-cell-depleted T cells, or PBMCs supplied cDNA or gDNA.

V was pared by 2 bases and J by 0 bases, with 8 bases between. The V gene's germline CDR1 is SGHTA and CDR2 FQGTGA. The CDR3 has 14 amino acids. The receptor was isolated from a woman aged 55-75 years with COVID-19, enrolled during active disease. Sequencing used peripheral blood. The J gene is TRBJ2-7, the V gene TRBV7-3; D might be TRBD2 (6 bases). CDR3 region: CASSLGGPSYEQYF. CDR3 in DNA: TGTGCCAGCAGCTTAGGAGGGCCCTCCTACGAGCAGTACTTC.